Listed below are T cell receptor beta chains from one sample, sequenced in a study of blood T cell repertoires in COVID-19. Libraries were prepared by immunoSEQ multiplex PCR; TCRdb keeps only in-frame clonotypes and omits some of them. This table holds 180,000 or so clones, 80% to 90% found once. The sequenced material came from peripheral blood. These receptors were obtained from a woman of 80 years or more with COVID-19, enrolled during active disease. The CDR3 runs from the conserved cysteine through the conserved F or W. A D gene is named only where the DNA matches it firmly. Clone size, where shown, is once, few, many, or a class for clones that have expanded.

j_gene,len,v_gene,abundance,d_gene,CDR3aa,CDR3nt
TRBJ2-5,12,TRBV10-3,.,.,CAIAPGPETQYF,TGTGCCATCGCTCCAGGGCCGGAGACCCAGTACTTC
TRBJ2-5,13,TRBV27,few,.,CASRQGHQETQYF,TGTGCCAGCAGACAGGGACATCAAGAGACCCAGTACTTC
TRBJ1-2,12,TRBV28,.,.,CASSLLRVGYTF,TGTGCCAGCAGTTTATTACGGGTTGGCTACACCTTC
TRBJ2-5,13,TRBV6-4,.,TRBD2,CASSVRGGETQYF,TGTGCCAGCAGTGTTCGGGGGGGAGAGACCCAGTACTTC
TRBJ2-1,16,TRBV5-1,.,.,CASSLLRWESYNEQFF,TGCGCCAGCAGCTTGCTGAGGTGGGAGTCCTACAATGAGCAGTTCTTC
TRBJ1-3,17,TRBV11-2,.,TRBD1,CASSLLSTGSSGNTIYF,TGTGCCAGCAGCTTGCTGTCGACAGGGAGCTCTGGAAACACCATATATTTT
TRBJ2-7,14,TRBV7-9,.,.,CASSLVQGPYEQYF,TGTGCCAGCAGCTTAGTTCAGGGGCCCTACGAGCAGTACTTC
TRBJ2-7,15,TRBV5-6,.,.,CASSLSPQISYEQYF,TGTGCCAGCAGCTTGTCCCCACAGATCTCCTACGAGCAGTACTTC
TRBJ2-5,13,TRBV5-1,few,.,CASSPSVQETQYF,TGCGCCAGCAGCCCTAGCGTCCAAGAGACCCAGTACTTC
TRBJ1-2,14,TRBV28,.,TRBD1,CASSFRDRDYGYTF,TGTGCCAGCAGTTTCCGGGACAGGGACTATGGCTACACCTTC
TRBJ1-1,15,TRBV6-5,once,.,CASSYFGWMDTEAFF,TGTGCCAGCAGTTACTTCGGGTGGATGGACACTGAAGCTTTCTTT
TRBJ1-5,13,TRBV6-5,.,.,CASSQGGNQPQHF,TGTGCCAGCAGCCAGGGTGGGAATCAGCCCCAGCATTTT
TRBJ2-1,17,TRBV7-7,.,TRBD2,CASSPRTSGKPGDEQFF,TGTGCTAGCAGCCCACGGACTAGCGGGAAACCTGGAGATGAGCAGTTCTTC
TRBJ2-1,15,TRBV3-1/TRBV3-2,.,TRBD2,CASSHGTSGSNEQFF,TGTGCCAGCAGCCACGGGACTAGCGGGAGCAATGAGCAGTTCTTC
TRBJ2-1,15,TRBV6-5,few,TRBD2,CASRSGRIDYNEQFF,TGTGCCAGCAGGAGCGGGAGGATTGACTACAATGAGCAGTTCTTC
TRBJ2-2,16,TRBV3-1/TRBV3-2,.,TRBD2,CASSPFGGSGTGELFF,TGTGCCAGCAGCCCCTTTGGCGGGAGCGGCACCGGGGAGCTGTTTTTT
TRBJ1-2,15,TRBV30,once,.,CAWSATGGIGYGYTF,TGTGCCTGGAGTGCCACAGGAGGGATCGGCTATGGCTACACCTTC
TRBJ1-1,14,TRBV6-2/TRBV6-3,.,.,CASSYSGGETEAFF,TGTGCCAGCAGTTACTCGGGGGGGGAGACTGAAGCTTTCTTT
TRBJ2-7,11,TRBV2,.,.,CASSRAYEQYF,TGTGCCAGCAGTCGAGCCTACGAGCAGTACTTC
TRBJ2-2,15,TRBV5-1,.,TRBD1,CASSVRGTNTGELFF,TGCGCCAGCAGCGTCAGGGGGACAAACACCGGGGAGCTGTTTTTT
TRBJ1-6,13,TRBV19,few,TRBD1,CASQGAVASPLHF,TGTGCCAGTCAGGGGGCAGTAGCCTCACCCCTCCACTTT
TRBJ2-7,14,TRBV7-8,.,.,CASSRQLFSYEQYF,TGTGCCAGCAGCCGACAACTCTTCTCCTACGAGCAGTACTTC
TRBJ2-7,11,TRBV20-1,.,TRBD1,CSARPGQGEYF,TGCAGTGCTAGACCCGGACAGGGCGAGTACTTC
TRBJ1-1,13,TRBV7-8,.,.,CASSLVVNTEAFF,TGTGCCAGCAGCTTAGTCGTGAACACTGAAGCTTTCTTT
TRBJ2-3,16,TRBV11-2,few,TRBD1,CASSLRQGESTDTQYF,TGTGCCAGCAGCTTAAGACAGGGAGAGAGCACAGATACGCAGTATTTT
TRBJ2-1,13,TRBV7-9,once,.,CASSPDSYNEQFF,TGTGCCAGCAGCCCAGACTCCTACAATGAGCAGTTCTTC
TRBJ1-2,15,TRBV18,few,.,CASSTGPGRAGGYTF,TGTGCCAGCTCCACCGGGCCAGGGCGAGCTGGTGGCTACACCTTC
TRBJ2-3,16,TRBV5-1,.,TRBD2,CASSLVLGGGADTQYF,TGCGCCAGCAGCTTGGTTCTTGGCGGGGGGGCAGATACGCAGTATTTT
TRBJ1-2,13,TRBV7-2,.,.,CASSLVTGYGYTF,TGTGCCAGCAGCTTAGTGACTGGCTATGGCTACACCTTC
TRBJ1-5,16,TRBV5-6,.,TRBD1,CASSSTGRGSNQPQHF,TGTGCCAGCAGTTCGACAGGGCGGGGAAGCAATCAGCCCCAGCATTTT
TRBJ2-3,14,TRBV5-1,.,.,CASTKQGYTDTQYF,TGCGCCAGCACCAAACAGGGATACACAGATACGCAGTATTTT
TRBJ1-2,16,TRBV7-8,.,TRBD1,CASSLVGDRASLGYTF,TGTGCCAGCAGCTTAGTGGGGGACAGGGCCAGCTTGGGCTACACCTTC
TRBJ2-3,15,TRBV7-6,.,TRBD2,CASRLSGGYAGTQYF,TGTGCCAGCAGACTTAGCGGGGGATACGCTGGTACGCAGTATTTT
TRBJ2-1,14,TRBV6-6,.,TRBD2,CASSPPVGGRGQFF,TGTGCCAGCAGTCCCCCCGTCGGCGGGAGGGGGCAGTTCTTC
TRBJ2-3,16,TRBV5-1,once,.,CASSVSGLASTDTQYF,TGCGCCAGCAGCGTGTCAGGGCTCGCTAGCACAGATACGCAGTATTTT
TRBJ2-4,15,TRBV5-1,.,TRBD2,CASSPLDSGGNIQYF,TGCGCCAGCAGCCCCTTGGACTCCGGGGGGAACATTCAGTACTTC
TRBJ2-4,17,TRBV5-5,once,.,CASSTWTIGPHRGIQYF,TGTGCCAGCAGCACTTGGACTATTGGACCCCATCGAGGCATTCAGTACTTC
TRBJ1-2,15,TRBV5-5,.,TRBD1,CASSLWTGVNYGYTF,TGTGCCAGCAGCTTATGGACAGGCGTTAACTATGGCTACACCTTC
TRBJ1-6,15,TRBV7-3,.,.,CASSPDSGADSPLHF,TGTGCCAGCAGCCCGGACAGTGGCGCCGACTCACCCCTCCACTTT
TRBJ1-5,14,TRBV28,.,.,CASSLHQGNQPQHF,TGTGCCAGCAGTTTACACCAGGGCAATCAGCCCCAGCATTTT
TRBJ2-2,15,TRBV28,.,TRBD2,CASGLAGVSTGELFF,TGTGCCAGCGGGCTAGCGGGAGTTAGCACCGGGGAGCTGTTTTTT
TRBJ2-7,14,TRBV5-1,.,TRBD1,CASSPGTGPYEQYF,TGCGCCAGCAGCCCCGGGACAGGGCCCTACGAGCAGTACTTC
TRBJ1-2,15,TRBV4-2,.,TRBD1,CASSQVIGQGSGYTF,TGTGCCAGCAGCCAAGTAATTGGACAGGGTTCTGGCTACACCTTC
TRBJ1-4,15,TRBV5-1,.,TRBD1,CASSSGQGGSEKLFF,TGCGCCAGCAGCTCTGGACAGGGGGGAAGCGAAAAACTGTTTTTT
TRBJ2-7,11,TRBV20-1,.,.,CSARGGYEQYF,TGCAGTGCCCGGGGAGGATACGAGCAGTACTTC
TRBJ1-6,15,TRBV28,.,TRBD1,CASSRQGVPNSPLHF,TGTGCCAGCAGCCGACAGGGGGTGCCTAATTCACCCCTCCACTTT
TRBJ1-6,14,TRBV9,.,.,CASSGTGINSPLHF,TGTGCCAGCAGCGGCACAGGAATCAATTCACCCCTCCACTTT
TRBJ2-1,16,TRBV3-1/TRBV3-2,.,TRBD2,CASSQDWASGANEQFF,TGTGCCAGCAGCCAAGATTGGGCTAGCGGGGCGAATGAGCAGTTCTTC
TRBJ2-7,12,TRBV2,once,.,CASSQDSYEQYF,TGTGCCAGCAGCCAAGACAGCTACGAGCAGTACTTC
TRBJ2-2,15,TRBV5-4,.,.,CASSYRGANTGELFF,TGTGCCAGCAGCTATCGGGGAGCGAACACCGGGGAGCTGTTTTTT
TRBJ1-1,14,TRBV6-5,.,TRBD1,CASSSGTVDFEAFF,TGTGCCAGCAGCTCCGGGACAGTGGACTTTGAAGCTTTCTTT
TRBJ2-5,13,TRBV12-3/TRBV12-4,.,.,CASSRDNQETQYF,TGTGCCAGCAGCCGGGACAACCAAGAGACCCAGTACTTC
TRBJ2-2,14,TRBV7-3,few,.,CASSLQMNTGELFF,TGTGCCAGCAGCTTACAGATGAACACCGGGGAGCTGTTTTTT
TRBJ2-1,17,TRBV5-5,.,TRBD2,CASSRSRTSGIYNEQFF,TGTGCCAGCAGCCGCTCTCGGACTAGCGGAATCTACAATGAGCAGTTCTTC
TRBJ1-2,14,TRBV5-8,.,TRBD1,CASSYQGAYYGYTF,TGTGCCAGCAGCTATCAGGGGGCCTACTATGGCTACACCTTC
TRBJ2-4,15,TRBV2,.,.,CASSKSSPDLYIQYF,TGTGCCAGCAGTAAATCTAGCCCCGATTTGTACATTCAGTACTTC